Following are 23 T cell receptor beta chains from one sample sequenced in a study of blood T cell repertoires in COVID-19 (TCRdb year 2020). Library construction relied on the immunoSEQ multiplex PCR assay. This is the immuneACCESS table as TCRdb keeps it, with only in-frame sequences that have V and J called. A part of the clones is gone; compared with another copy, unresolved V genes explain less than half, and the rest is unexplained. The sample includes about 400,000 clones, with roughly nine tenths observed a single time. The top ten clones comprise about 2% of the sample. Sequencing was performed on PBMCs or T cells enriched from blood (not recorded which). These TCRs come from a woman aged 18-29 years with acute COVID-19.

The chain recombines TRBV7-2 with TRBJ2-2, with TRBD2 matching over 7 bases. Losses at the gene ends were 5 bases for V and 2 bases for J; bases not matched to a gene: 11. The germline CDR1 and CDR2 sequences are SGHTA and FQGNSA. The CDR3 is 17 residues long. This chain's CDR3 is CASSPRSGGGNTGELFF. DNA of the CDR3: TGTGCCAGCAGCCCCCGGTCGGGGGGTGGCAACACCGGGGAGCTGTTTTTT.

A remark on this clone: A much larger clone is a single base away; this may be a read error. The chain has TRBV6-5 and TRBJ2-7, with a weak D call TRBD2 (6 bases). The germline V gene has CDR1 MNHEY and CDR2 SVGAGI. This CDR3 has 16 residues. Trimming removed 3 bases from V and 6 bases from J, with 21 bases in between. This chain's CDR3 is CASSYCPTPREGEQYF. CDR3 nucleotides: TGTGCCAGCAGTTATTGCCCGACACCGCGGGAAGGCGAGCAGTACTTC.

The V gene is TRBV9, the J gene TRBJ2-7; 8 nucleotides agree with TRBD2. Germline CDR1 reads SGDLS; CDR2 reads YYNGEE. The CDR3 runs 13 residues. After removal of 4 bases from V and 5 bases from J, the junction contained 5 bases not matched to a gene. The CDR3 coding sequence is TGTGCCAGCAGCCCCCGGGAGGGGCACGAGCAGTACTTC. Amino acids: CASSPREGHEQYF.

This chain connects TRBV19 to TRBJ2-7; 7 bases fit TRBD2. V was clipped by 3 bases and J by 3 bases; unmatched bases: 8. The CDR3 extends over 15 amino acids. Germline loops: CDR1 LNHDA, CDR2 SQIVND (reference sequence). This CDR3 reads CASSILAGVLYEQYF. Here the CDR3 DNA reads TGTGCCAGTAGTATCTTGGCGGGAGTTCTCTACGAGCAGTACTTC.

The J gene is TRBJ1-2, the V gene TRBV6-5, with a possible D match to TRBD1 (6 bases). The ends were cut back, 6 bases at V and 8 bases at J, with 13 bases in the middle. CDR3 length: 12 amino acids. Germline values: CDR1 MNHEY, CDR2 SVGAGI. In DNA, the CDR3 is TGTGCCAGCAGACAACAGGGTGGGGGCTACACCTTC. Its protein product is CASRQQGGGYTF.

The J gene is TRBJ1-4, the V gene TRBV28; 7 bases line up with TRBD1. The CDR3 is made up of 13 amino acids. The ends lost 9 bases at V and 5 bases at J; junction bases unmatched: 6. CDR1 is MDHEN and CDR2 is SYDVKM in the germline V gene. The CDR3 DNA is TGTGCCAGTTCGACAGGGCAAAATGAAAAACTGTTTTTT. Translated: CASSTGQNEKLFF.

The chain links TRBV30 to TRBJ1-2; D uncertain. In germline, CDR1 is GTSNPN, CDR2 SVGIG (reference sequence). The CDR3 covers 12 residues. Trimming removed 4 bases from V and 5 bases from J, with 11 bases in between. The CDR3 loop reads CAWITRRYGYTF. In DNA, the CDR3 is TGTGCCTGGATCACTCGGAGGTATGGCTACACCTTC.

The sample holds one count of this clone. The V call is TRBV5-1, the J call TRBJ1-1; weak D call: TRBD1 (6 bases). This CDR3 has 13 amino acids. Germline V gene lookup returns CDR1 SGHRS and CDR2 YFSETQ. V gave up 5 bases and J gave up 2 bases, with 10 bases separating them. The DNA for the CDR3 is TGCGCCAGCAGGGACAGCAGCAACACTGAAGCTTTCTTT. Translation: CASRDSSNTEAFF.

This clone has only one observation. The J gene is TRBJ2-1, the V gene TRBV5-4; 14 bases agree with TRBD2. Germline trimming cut 4 bases from V and 8 bases from J; bases unmatched to any gene: 11. CDR3 length: 17 residues. Germline V lookup: CDR1 SGHNT, CDR2 YYREEE (reference sequence). CDR3 bases: TGTGCCAGCAGCCCCCGAGGGACTAGCGGGAGCCGAGATGAGCAGTTCTTC. Protein sequence: CASSPRGTSGSRDEQFF.

This clone was detected only once. The rearrangement uses TRBV18 and TRBJ1-4; no clear D. The CDR3 length is 14 residues. Trimming removed 2 bases at V and 5 bases at J, with 9 bases between. Per the germline V gene, CDR1 is KGHSH and CDR2 is LQKENI. CDR3 nucleotide sequence: TGTGCCAGCTCACCAGTCGGGTTAAATGAAAAACTGTTTTTT. It encodes CASSPVGLNEKLFF.

The CDR3 sequence is CASSSGSSRSYNEQFF. CDR3 nucleotide sequence: TGTGCCAGCAGTTCCGGGTCTTCGCGCTCCTACAATGAGCAGTTCTTC. This rearrangement joins TRBV5-4 to TRBJ2-1; no firm D call. Germline loops: CDR1 SGHNT, CDR2 YYREEE (reference sequence). V lost 5 bases and J 0 bases, leaving 15 bases between the germline ends. There are 16 residues in the CDR3.

The J gene is TRBJ2-1, the V gene TRBV5-1, with D perhaps TRBD2 (6 bases). Trimming pared 4 bases from V and 1 base from J, leaving 18 bases between. The CDR3 consists of 17 residues. Germline V gene lookup returns CDR1 SGHRS and CDR2 YFSETQ. This CDR3 reads CASSPIPGTLSYNEQFF. In DNA, the CDR3 is TGCGCCAGCAGCCCCATCCCCGGGACTCTATCCTACAATGAGCAGTTCTTC.

The CDR3 spells CASRKLAASNSPLHF. CDR3 bases: TGTGCCAGTAGGAAACTCGCGGCGTCCAATTCACCCCTCCACTTT. The chain employs TRBV19 and TRBJ1-6; D ambiguous. There are 15 residues in the CDR3. V lost 6 bases, J lost 7 bases, and 16 bases lay in between. CDR1 is LNHDA and CDR2 is SQIVND in the germline V gene (reference sequence).

This sequence joins TRBV7-9 and TRBJ1-3; D call uncertain. The V and J ends lost 11 bases and 0 bases respectively, with 14 bases between them. The germline V gene has CDR1 SEHNR and CDR2 FQNEAQ (reference sequence). The CDR3 sequence is 14 residues long. The CDR3 protein is CALGGTSSGNTIYF. The CDR3 nucleotides are TGTGCCCTTGGAGGTACTAGCTCTGGAAACACCATATATTTT.

This clone showed up just once. The chain has TRBV11-2 and TRBJ2-4; TRBD2 aligns across 7 bases. The length of the CDR3 is 17 residues. With 1 base clipped from V and 0 bases from J, the junction kept 6 bases outside the gene matches. Germline V gives CDR1 SGHAT, CDR2 FQNNGV. CDR3 residues: CASSLGQAGLAKNIQYF. DNA of the CDR3: TGTGCCAGCAGCTTAGGGCAAGCGGGATTAGCCAAAAACATTCAGTACTTC.

The gene calls are TRBV7-3 and TRBJ2-4; tentatively, D is TRBD1 (5 bases). With 1 base removed from V and 3 bases from J, the gap between germline ends came to 16 bases. Germline CDR1 is SGHTA and CDR2 is FQGTGA. This CDR3 region has 17 residues. The CDR3 here is CASSLRQKSESKNIQYF. The CDR3 DNA is TGTGCCAGCAGCTTAAGACAGAAGAGCGAGAGCAAAAACATTCAGTACTTC.

J is TRBJ1-6 and V is TRBV7-9; TRBD1 matches 9 bases. V lost 1 base, J lost 9 bases, and 4 bases stayed unmatched. This CDR3 region has 15 residues. Per germline, CDR1 SEHNR and CDR2 FQNEAQ (reference sequence). The CDR3 region has the DNA TGTGCCAGCAGCTTAGAGGACAGGGGCGGTTCACCCCTCCACTTT. This encodes CASSLEDRGGSPLHF.

The rearrangement uses TRBV4-3 and TRBJ2-5; tentatively, D is TRBD1 (6 bases). Germline-derived CDR1 and CDR2 are LGHNA and YSLEER. V was cut by 0 bases and J by 5 bases, with 16 bases left in between. CDR3 length: 16 residues. The CDR3 protein is CASSQEEDRYGETQYF. The CDR3 nucleotides are TGCGCCAGCAGCCAAGAGGAAGACAGGTACGGGGAGACCCAGTACTTC.

This clone was picked up a small number of times. J is TRBJ2-1 and V is TRBV7-9, with D maybe TRBD1 (6 bases). The CDR3 covers 15 residues. V lost 5 bases, J lost 3 bases, and 14 bases lay in between. Germline loops: CDR1 SEHNR, CDR2 FQNEAQ (reference sequence). The CDR3 region has the DNA TGTGCCAGCAGCCATCCGGGACACCGCTACAATGAGCAGTTCTTC. The encoded protein is CASSHPGHRYNEQFF.

The CDR3 sequence is CASSLIMAGWDNEQFF. The CDR3 DNA follows: TGTGCCAGCAGCCTAATCATGGCGGGCTGGGACAATGAGCAGTTCTTC. The J gene is TRBJ2-1, the V gene TRBV3-1 (or the pseudogene TRBV3-2); a possible D gene is TRBD2 (5 bases). Germline CDR1 reads LGHDT; CDR2 reads YNNKEL (reference sequence). V lost 4 bases to trimming and J lost 5 bases, with 18 bases between them. The CDR3 covers 16 residues.

This chain uses TRBV19 with TRBJ1-5; D may be TRBD1 (5 bases). The V gene's germline CDR1 is LNHDA and CDR2 SQIVND (reference sequence). Trimming removed 3 bases from V and 3 bases from J, with 9 bases in between. The CDR3 contains 14 residues. The CDR3 nucleotides read TGTGCCAGTAGTATTGGCAGGGACAATCAGCCCCAGCATTTT. Protein product: CASSIGRDNQPQHF.

The table lists this clone with a count of one. This chain connects TRBV11-2 to TRBJ1-6, with D tentatively TRBD1 (5 bases). Germline V gene sequence: CDR1 SGHAT, CDR2 FQNNGV. V shed 5 bases and J shed 9 bases, with 11 bases lying between them. This CDR3 has 13 residues. CDR3 protein: CASSQGYVSPLHF. The CDR3 DNA sequence: TGTGCCAGCAGCCAGGGATATGTTTCACCCCTCCACTTT.

The genes are TRBV28 and TRBJ2-7; 7 positions match TRBD1. V gave up 5 bases and J gave up 3 bases; unmatched junction bases: 7. The CDR3 length is 14 residues. Germline assignment: CDR1 MDHEN and CDR2 SYDVKM. The CDR3 sequence: CASSTRDRNYEQYF. DNA of the CDR3: TGTGCCAGCAGTACCCGGGACAGAAACTACGAGCAGTACTTC.